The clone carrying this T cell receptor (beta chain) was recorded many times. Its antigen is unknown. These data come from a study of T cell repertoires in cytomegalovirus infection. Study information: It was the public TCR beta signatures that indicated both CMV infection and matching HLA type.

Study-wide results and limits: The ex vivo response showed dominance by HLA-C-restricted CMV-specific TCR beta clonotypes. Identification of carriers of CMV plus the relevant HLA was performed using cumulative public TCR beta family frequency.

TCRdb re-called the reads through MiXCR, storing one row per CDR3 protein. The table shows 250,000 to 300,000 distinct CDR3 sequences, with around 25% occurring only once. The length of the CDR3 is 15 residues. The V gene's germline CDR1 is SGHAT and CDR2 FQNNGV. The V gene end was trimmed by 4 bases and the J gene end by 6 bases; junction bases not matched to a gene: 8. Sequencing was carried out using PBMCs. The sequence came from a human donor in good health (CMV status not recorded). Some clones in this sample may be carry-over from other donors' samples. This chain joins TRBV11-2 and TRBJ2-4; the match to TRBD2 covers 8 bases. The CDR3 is CASSSYSGIRNIQYF. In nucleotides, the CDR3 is TGTGCCAGCAGCTCGTATAGCGGGATAAGAAACATTCAGTACTTC.